The TCR beta chain under discussion was sequenced for a study of early T cells in non-severe SARS-CoV-2 infection. Study details: RNA in bulk from unsorted whole blood was sequenced, and chains were unpaired.

The study, taken as a whole, reports: The VDJdb matching leaned toward anti-spike CD8 responses and overlooked private and CD4 specificities.

The CDR3 runs 18 residues. Germline assignment: CDR1 SGHDT and CDR2 YYEEEE. Regarding this clonotype: What it binds is unknown. One end of the junction fails to match germline, which may point to a read error.

Each single cDNA molecule received a unique molecular identifier. TCRdb passed the 5' RACE reads through MiXCR, listing each CDR3 protein once. Of about 61,000 distinct CDR3 sequences in the sample, more than 10% were seen once. The rearrangement uses TRBV5-6 and TRBJ2-6; perhaps TRBD1 as D (5 bases). Sequenced sample: whole blood. The source of this sequence is an adult who was a healthcare worker with PCR-confirmed SARS-CoV-2 infection or an uninfected control (not recorded which). The CDR3: CASSLERGASSGANVLIF. The CDR3 DNA sequence: TGTGCCAGCAGCTTGGAAAGGGGCGCGAGCTCTGGGGCCAACGTCCTGATTTTC.